These 8 T cell receptor delta chains were sequenced from one sample in a study of gamma-delta T cells after stem cell transplantation. TCRdb re-called the RT-PCR reads using CATT. The table includes 1,400 to 1,500 delta-chain clones, 6.5% detected once. Sequenced: gamma-delta T cells. These receptors originate from a human donor. It is not recorded whose cells these are; they may come from a transplant donor.

This clone showed up just a few times. A far more abundant clone sits one base away, making this likely a read error. Other DNA sequences in the same sample also yield this CDR3. The chain combines TRDV2 with TRDJ1; 13 bases match TRDD3. CDR3 size: 21 residues. CDR1 is GEAIGNYY, CDR2 EKD, per germline. CDR3 sequence: CACDTVLGDTRGGKRADKLIF. CDR3 bases: TGTGCCTGCGACACCGTACTGGGGGATACGCGCGGGGGTAAGAGGGCCGATAAACTCATCTTT.

Comments on this clone: The protein that TCRdb holds for this DNA derives from a much larger clone and differs from the translated DNA at residue 3, which likely indicates a read error; the protein shown here is translated from the DNA. V gene TRDV2 combines with J gene TRDJ1, with 10 bases that match TRDD3. The CDR3 covers 16 residues. The germline V gene has CDR1 GEAIGNYY and CDR2 EKD. CDR3 protein: CARDRLGDERTDKLIF. The CDR3 DNA follows: TGTGCCCGTGATCGACTGGGGGATGAGAGGACCGATAAACTCATCTTT.

By sample fraction, this clone is large (0.1 to 1%). Other nucleotide sequences from this sample produce the same CDR3. The chain has TRDV2 and TRDJ1; 8 bases map to TRDD3. This CDR3 is 20 amino acids long. The V and J ends lost 0 bases and 1 base, in that order; junction bases with no gene match: 18. Looked up from germline, CDR1 is GEAIGNYY and CDR2 is EKD. Written as DNA, the CDR3 is TGTGCCTGTGACACCGTCGCGGGCTGGGGGACCCCGGGGCGCACCGATAAACTCATCTTT. Translated, it gives CACDTVAGWGTPGRTDKLIF.

This clone was seen a few times. A far larger clone is a single base away, which makes a read error likely. The sample has other DNA sequences that encode this CDR3 too. In DNA form, the CDR3 reads TGTGCCTGTGACAAGGTGGACTCGTGGGGGAAAACCGATAAACTCATCTTT. Protein product: CACDKVDSWGKTDKLIF. V is TRDV2 and J is TRDJ1, with 7 bases aligning to TRDD3. Unmatched junction bases numbered 13, after V lost 2 bases and J lost 2 bases. Per the germline V gene, CDR1 is GEAIGNYY and CDR2 is EKD. CDR3 length: 17 amino acids.

Concerning this clone: TCRdb assigns this DNA the protein of a much larger clone, which departs from its translation at residue 15; this likely reflects a read error, and the protein shown comes from translating the DNA. The rearrangement joins TRDV2 to TRDJ3; 9 positions agree with TRDD3. The CDR3 runs 22 residues. Germline V gene data show CDR1 as GEAIGNYY and CDR2 as EKD. CDR3 sequence (DNA): TGTGCCTGTGACACCGCGTCTGGGGGATCGCACCCGAGCTCCCGGGACACCCGACAGATGTTTTTC. Translated, it gives CACDTASGGSHPSSRDTRQMFF.

Remarks on this clone: TCRdb shows a much larger clone's protein in place of this DNA's translation, and the two differ at residue 6, likely through a read error; the protein shown is translated from the DNA. The chain recombines TRDV2 with TRDJ1, with 13 bases fitting TRDD3. This CDR3 spans 18 amino acids. The V and J ends lost 3 bases and 0 bases, in that order; junction bases with no gene match: 9. Germline values: CDR1 GEAIGNYY, CDR2 EKD. The CDR3 bases are TGTGCCTGTGACCCACCACTGGGGGATACGCGGGACACCGATAAACTCATCTTT. Its protein is CACDPPLGDTRDTDKLIF.

This clone was picked up a small number of times. TCRdb's entry gives the protein of a much larger clone, which mismatches this DNA's translation at residue 4, likely from a read error; the protein reported here is translated from the DNA. The V call is TRDV2, the J call TRDJ3; D is undetermined. The CDR3 contains 18 residues. The germline V gene encodes CDR1 GEAIGNYY and CDR2 EKD. CDR3 sequence: CACGTVLGSSWDTRQMFF. The CDR3 DNA follows: TGTGCCTGTGGCACCGTACTAGGAAGCTCCTGGGACACCCGACAGATGTTTTTC.

Concerning this clone: This clone may be a read error of a much larger clone one base away. The rearrangement joins TRDV2 to TRDJ1, with 12 bases identical to TRDD3. The CDR3 spans 22 residues. Germline CDR1 and CDR2: GEAIGNYY and EKD. The CDR3 region has the DNA TGTGCCTGTGGCACCATCGGGAATCAACTGGGGGATACCCCTTTTCCGGGAAATAAACTCATCTTT. Encoded protein: CACGTIGNQLGDTPFPGNKLIF.